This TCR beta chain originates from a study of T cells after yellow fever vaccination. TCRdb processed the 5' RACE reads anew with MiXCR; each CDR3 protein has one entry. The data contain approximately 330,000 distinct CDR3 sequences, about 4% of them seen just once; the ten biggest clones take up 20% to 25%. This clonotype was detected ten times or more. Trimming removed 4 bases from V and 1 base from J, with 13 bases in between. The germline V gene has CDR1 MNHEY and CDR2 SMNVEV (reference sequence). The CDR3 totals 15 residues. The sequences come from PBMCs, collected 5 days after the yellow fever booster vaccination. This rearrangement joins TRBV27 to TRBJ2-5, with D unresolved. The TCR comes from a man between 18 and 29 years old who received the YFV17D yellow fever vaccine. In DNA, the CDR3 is TGTGCCAGCAGTTCCCCCGACTGGGGCCAAGAGACCCAGTACTTC. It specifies CASSSPDWGQETQYF.